This T cell receptor beta chain came from a study of T cell responses to AZD1222 COVID-19 vaccine. Study-wide results and limits: White British donors predominated, females outnumbered males, and clonal diversity was possibly underestimated.

Concerning this clone itself: What it binds is unknown.

Sequenced by immunoSEQ multiplex PCR; TCRdb stores in-frame clones only, minus some. The table lists some 150,000 clones, 90% of them singletons. V gave up 3 bases and J gave up 3 bases; unmatched junction bases: 8. The V gene's germline CDR1 is DFQATT and CDR2 SNEGSKA (reference sequence). This CDR3 contains 16 residues. V is TRBV20-1 and J is TRBJ2-5; 12 bases match TRBD2. Source: peripheral blood, taken on day 0 of AZD1222 vaccination. This receptor was obtained from an adult in good health. The CDR3 DNA is TGCAGTGCTAGTTCGGGACTAGCGGGCCGAGAAGAGACCCAGTACTTC. It is translated as CSASSGLAGREETQYF.